These T cell receptor beta chains were read from a single sample in a study of tumor-infiltrating lymphocytes in oesophageal squamous cell carcinoma. Using its own MiXCR run on the PCR reads, TCRdb lists one record per CDR3 protein. In the table there are some 10,000 distinct CDR3 sequences, 50% to 65% of which are singletons. Sequencing used esophageal tumor tissue. These receptors came from a male donor with esophageal squamous cell carcinoma. Each CDR3 is given with its conserved first and last residue. A D gene is named only where the DNA matches it firmly. A clone size is listed for some rows: how often the clone was seen (once, few, many), or a class if it is expanded.

CDR3nt,CDR3aa,abundance,len,d_gene,j_gene,v_gene
TGTGCCAGCAGCTTAGGGGTTGGCGGGAGTCTCAGCGAGCAGTACTTC,CASSLGVGGSLSEQYF,-,16,TRBD2,TRBJ2-7,TRBV7-6
TGTGCCAGCAGCTTTATGACTAGCGGGATTAATGAGCAGTTCTTC,CASSFMTSGINEQFF,-,15,TRBD2,TRBJ2-1,TRBV7-2
TGTGCCAGCAGCTTAACTGCCGGTAATGAGCAGTTCTTC,CASSLTAGNEQFF,many,13,-,TRBJ2-1,TRBV7-3
TGTGCCAGCAGTTTAAGGGGTTCCTATAATTCACCCCTCCACTTT,CASSLRGSYNSPLHF,many,15,-,TRBJ1-6,TRBV28
TGTGCCAGCAGTTTCGGCGTGTCCTACGAGCAGTACTTC,CASSFGVSYEQYF,many,13,-,TRBJ2-7,TRBV27
TGTGCCAGCAGCCCGCACGTAGCGGGAGTAGCCAAAAACATTCAGTACTTC,CASSPHVAGVAKNIQYF,large,17,TRBD2,TRBJ2-4,TRBV7-2
TGTGCCAGCAGCTTAGTTCCCCCAGATACGCAGTATTTT,CASSLVPPDTQYF,-,13,-,TRBJ2-3,TRBV11-2
TGTGCCAGCAGCTTAGTTAGGTACGAGCAGTACTTC,CASSLVRYEQYF,-,12,-,TRBJ2-7,TRBV7-2
TGTGCCAGCAGTTCCATCACAGGGGTGAGCTCCTATAATTCACCCCTCCACTTT,CASSSITGVSSYNSPLHF,once,18,TRBD1,TRBJ1-6,TRBV27
TGTGCCAGCAGCTTACTACAGGGGGCGAGTGGGGCCAACGTCCTGACTTTC,CASSLLQGASGANVLTF,many,17,TRBD1,TRBJ2-6,TRBV28
TGTGCCAGCAGATCGAACACTGAAGCTTTCTTT,CASRSNTEAFF,-,11,-,TRBJ1-1,TRBV7-6
TGTGCCAGCAGTTTTGATAGGGGTTCCATCACAGATACGCAGTATTTT,CASSFDRGSITDTQYF,-,16,-,TRBJ2-3,TRBV28
TGTGCCAGCAGCCCCCCTATTGCACAACAGCAGTACTTC,CASSPPIAQQQYF,-,13,-,TRBJ2-7,TRBV7-6
TGCAGTGCTATCCCGGTTGGGAGCTCCTATAATTCACCCCTCCACTTC,CSAIPVGSSYNSPLHF,-,16,-,TRBJ2-7,TRBV20-1
TGTGCCAGCAGTTTAGGGGGACAGGGGGCGGCCATCACTGAAGCTTTCTTT,CASSLGGQGAAITEAFF,-,17,TRBD1,TRBJ1-1,TRBV28
-,CASRTGPYEQYFGQPQHF,-,18,-,TRBJ1-5,TRBV7-2
TGTGCCAGCAGCCAGGGGGTCGGGACAGGCCGCACAGATACGCAGTATTTT,CASSQGVGTGRTDTQYF,-,17,TRBD1,TRBJ2-3,TRBV11-1
TGTGCCAGCTCAAGTGGGACAGTAGATGCCTATAATTCACCCCTCCACTTT,CASSSGTVDAYNSPLHF,many,17,TRBD1,TRBJ1-6,TRBV18
TGCAGTGCTCTGGGGGACTATAGAACAGATACGCAGTATTTT,CSALGDYRTDTQYF,many,14,TRBD2,TRBJ2-3,TRBV20-1
TGTGCCAGCAGCTTAGGGTTGTTGGGGGATCGCACAGATACGCAGTATTTT,CASSLGLLGDRTDTQYF,few,17,-,TRBJ2-3,TRBV7-2
TGTGCCAGCAGAAAGGGCGGCTACGAGCAGTACTTC,CASRKGGYEQYF,medium-sized,12,-,TRBJ2-7,TRBV7-9
TGTGCCAGCAGTTACTCCTTGCCTGAATCCTACAATGAGCAGTACTTC,CASSYSLPESYNEQYF,-,16,-,TRBJ2-7,TRBV6-8
TGTGCCAGCAGCTTAGTCCGCGCTAACTATGGCTACACCTTC,CASSLVRANYGYTF,few,14,-,TRBJ1-2,TRBV7-2
TGCAGTGCAACTCGACTAGCGGGAGGAGAGTACCAAGAGACCCAGTACTTC,CSATRLAGGEYQETQYF,-,17,TRBD2,TRBJ2-5,TRBV20-1
TGTGCCAGCAGCTTGGGGGACTACGCCCACAATGAGCAGTTCTTC,CASSLGDYAHNEQFF,medium-sized,15,TRBD2,TRBJ2-1,TRBV7-3
TGTGCCAGCAGCGTCGACAGAGAACGTGAGCAGTACTTC,CASSVDREREQYF,-,13,-,TRBJ2-5,TRBV7-3
TGTGCCAGCAGTATAGCGGGACGCACAGATACGCAGTATTTT,CASSIAGRTDTQYF,-,14,TRBD2,TRBJ2-3,TRBV27
TGTGCCAGCAGCTTAGGGCTAGGGGGCTCTGGAAACACCATATATTTT,CASSLGLGGSGNTIYF,-,16,-,TRBJ1-3,TRBV7-6
TGTGCCAGCAGCCCCACAGATACGCAGTATTTT,CASSPTDTQYF,medium-sized,11,-,TRBJ2-3,TRBV7-9
TGTGCCAGCAGCTTACCACAGGGGTACCAGACCCAGTACTTC,CASSLPQGYQTQYF,few,14,TRBD1,TRBJ2-5,TRBV7-2
TGTGCCAGCAGCTTATCTACAGGGGGAACAACTGAAGCTTTCTTT,CASSLSTGGTTEAFF,medium-sized,15,TRBD1,TRBJ1-1,TRBV7-3
TGCGCCAGCAGCCAAAGGACTAGCGGGAGACAAGAGACCCAGTACTTC,CASSQRTSGRQETQYF,medium-sized,16,TRBD2,TRBJ2-5,TRBV5-1
TGTGCCAGCAGTTTAGGCGGGACAGGGGGGACCTACGAGCAGTACTTC,CASSLGGTGGTYEQYF,few,16,TRBD1,TRBJ2-7,TRBV12-3/TRBV12-4